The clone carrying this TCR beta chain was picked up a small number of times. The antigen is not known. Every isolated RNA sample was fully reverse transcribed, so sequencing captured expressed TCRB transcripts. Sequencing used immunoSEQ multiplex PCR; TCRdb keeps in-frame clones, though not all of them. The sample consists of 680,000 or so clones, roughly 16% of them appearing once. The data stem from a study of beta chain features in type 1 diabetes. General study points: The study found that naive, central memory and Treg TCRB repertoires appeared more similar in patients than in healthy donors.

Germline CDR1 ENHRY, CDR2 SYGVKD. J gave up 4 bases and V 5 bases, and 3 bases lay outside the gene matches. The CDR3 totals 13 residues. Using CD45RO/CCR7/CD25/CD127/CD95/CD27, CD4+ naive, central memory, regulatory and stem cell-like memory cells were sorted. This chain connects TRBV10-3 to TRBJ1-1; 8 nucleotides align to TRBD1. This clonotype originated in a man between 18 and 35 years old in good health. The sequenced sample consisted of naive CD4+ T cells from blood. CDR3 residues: CAISNRGATEAFF. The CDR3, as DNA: TGTGCCATCAGTAACAGGGGGGCCACTGAAGCTTTCTTT.